Listed here are 32 T cell receptor beta chains from one sample, sequenced in a study of T cells in Graves' hyperthyroidism and ophthalmopathy. The TCR beta CDR3 regions underwent amplification using RNA transcripts as the source. The study used the HTBI primer set for a first-round RT-PCR of the TCR CDR3. Using its own MiXCR run on the multiplex PCR reads, TCRdb lists one record per CDR3 protein. The sample holds around 600,000 distinct CDR3 sequences, just under 45% seen once. The specimen was peripheral blood or thyroid tissue (not recorded which). The receptors were gathered from an adult man with Graves' disease, either hyperthyroidism or ophthalmopathy (not recorded which).

Turning to this clonotype: Since a much larger clone is just one base distant, this may be a read error. V is TRBV6-1 and J is TRBJ1-1; tentatively, D is TRBD1 (5 bases). V was clipped by 6 bases and J by 3 bases, with 8 bases between them. CDR1 MNHNS and CDR2 SASEGT come from the germline V gene. The CDR3 loop spans 12 amino acids. As DNA, the CDR3 is TGTGCCAGCAGGCAGGGCGACACTGAAGCTTTCTTT. Its protein is CASRQGDTEAFF.

V gene TRBV7-9 combines with J gene TRBJ2-7; 10 bases line up with TRBD1. Germline trimming cut 7 bases from V and 6 bases from J; bases unmatched to any gene: 9. The germline V gene has CDR1 SEHNR and CDR2 FQNEAQ (reference sequence). CDR3 length: 14 amino acids. This chain's CDR3 is CASTQDRGDCEQYF. As DNA, the CDR3 is TGTGCCAGCACCCAGGACAGGGGGGACTGCGAGCAGTACTTC. Full variable domain (rest looked up from reference TRBV7-9 and TRBJ2-7): DTGVSQNPRHKITKRGQNVTFRCDPISEHNRLYWYRQTLGQGPEFLTYFQNEAQLEKSRLLSDRFSAERPKGSFSTLEIQRTEQGDSAMYLCASTQDRGDCEQYFGPGTRLTVT.

The sample holds many counts of this clonotype. This sequence joins TRBV24-1 and TRBJ2-2; 9 bases match TRBD2. This CDR3 is 15 amino acids long. Germline V CDR1 and CDR2: KGHDR, SFDVKD. The J segment lost 7 bases and the V segment lost 4 bases, leaving 6 bases of the junction unmatched. CDR3 sequence reads: CATSDQGLAHGELFF. CDR3 DNA: TGTGCCACCAGTGACCAGGGACTAGCCCACGGGGAGCTGTTTTTT.

At least ten counts were recorded for this clonotype. The chain combines TRBV2 with TRBJ1-2; D not resolved. V dropped 7 bases and J dropped 2 bases, with 11 bases sitting between them. There are 13 residues in the CDR3. Germline V gene data show CDR1 as SNHLY and CDR2 as FYNNEI. In nucleotides, the CDR3 is TGTGCCAGCAAGCCCCCAGCAAACTATGGCTACACCTTC. Translating it yields CASKPPANYGYTF.

This clonotype occurred many times. J is TRBJ1-2 and V is TRBV24-1; 9 positions match TRBD1. The CDR3 totals 12 residues. V shed 9 bases and J 6 bases; nucleotides not matched to a gene: 4. The germline V gene encodes CDR1 KGHDR and CDR2 SFDVKD. CDR3 loop: CATADRGHGYTF. CDR3 DNA sequence: TGTGCCACCGCGGACAGGGGACATGGCTACACCTTC.

This clonotype was recorded a few times. The chain links TRBV12-3 or TRBV12-4 to TRBJ1-5; D not resolved. V lost 5 bases and J lost 2, with 19 bases in between. The CDR3 is 17 amino acids. The chain's CDR3 is CASSEPTGGFGNQPQHF. The CDR3 nucleotides are TGTGCCAGCAGTGAGCCAACGGGAGGGTTTGGCAATCAGCCCCAGCATTTT.

This clonotype was detected ten times or more. The chain has TRBV2 and TRBJ1-6, with D tentatively TRBD1 (5 bases). From germline, CDR1 is SNHLY and CDR2 FYNNEI. Trimming took 5 bases from V and 5 from J, leaving 13 bases between them. The CDR3 sequence is 15 residues long. The CDR3 here is CASSLRQINNSPLHF. The CDR3 bases are TGTGCCAGCAGTTTACGACAGATTAATAATTCACCCCTCCACTTT.

The chain links TRBV20-1 to TRBJ2-5; D possibly corresponds to TRBD2 (6 bases). The V gene's germline CDR1 is DFQATT and CDR2 SNEGSKA (reference sequence). The CDR3 has 12 amino acids. V was pared by 6 bases and J by 5 bases, with 13 bases between. The CDR3 is CSATEGYETQYF. In nucleotides, the CDR3 is TGCAGTGCAACGGAGGGATATGAGACCCAGTACTTC.

The chain is built from TRBV7-2 and TRBJ2-6; a weak D match, TRBD1 (6 bases). From germline, CDR1 is SGHTA and CDR2 FQGNSA. The CDR3 is 15 amino acids. The ends were cut back, 5 bases at V and 3 bases at J, with 11 bases in the middle. CDR3 sequence: CASSQGGFGANVLTF. The CDR3 bases are TGTGCCAGCAGCCAAGGGGGTTTTGGGGCCAACGTCCTGACTTTC.

This clonotype was recorded at least ten times. The chain has TRBV7-8 and TRBJ1-2; D possibly corresponds to TRBD1 (6 bases). The V end was cut by 5 bases, the J end by 0 bases, with 13 bases between. Germline V gene data show CDR1 as SGHVS and CDR2 as FQNEAQ. The CDR3 has 15 amino acids. CDR3 loop: CASSQRQDANYGYTF. The CDR3 coding sequence is TGTGCCAGCAGCCAACGACAGGACGCTAACTATGGCTACACCTTC.

CDR3 coding DNA: TGTGCCAGTGGGGATAAGCAGGGCGAGTTGAGTCAGCCCCAGCATTTT. The encoded protein is CASGDKQGELSQPQHF. J is TRBJ1-5 and V is TRBV19; TRBD1 is a possible D gene (5 bases). The ends were cut back, 8 bases at V and 6 bases at J, with 23 bases in the middle. CDR1 and CDR2 (germline): LNHDA, SQIVND (reference sequence). There are 16 residues in the CDR3.

The rearrangement joins TRBV2 to TRBJ2-2, with a weak D call TRBD2 (6 bases). The CDR3 extends over 14 amino acids. Looked up from germline, CDR1 is SNHLY and CDR2 is FYNNEI. V gave up 8 bases and J gave up 7 bases, with 17 bases separating them. The chain's CDR3 is CASGMGGKFGELFF. CDR3 coding DNA: TGTGCCAGCGGAATGGGGGGTAAATTCGGGGAGCTGTTTTTT. The full variable domain, its missing parts supplied by reference TRBV2 and TRBJ2-2, is EPEVTQTPSHQVTQMGQEVILRCVPISNHLYFYWYRQILGQKVEFLVSFYNNEISEKSEIFDDQFSVERPDGSNFTLKIRSTKLEDSAMYFCASGMGGKFGELFFGEGSRLTVL.

Comment on this clonotype: Possible read error: a much larger clone is one base away. This chain joins TRBV19 and TRBJ1-5; D perhaps matches TRBD1 (6 bases). Germline-derived CDR1 and CDR2 are LNHDA and SQIVND (reference sequence). Between the trimmed V and J ends, which lost 6 bases and 6 bases, there was a span of 21 bases. The CDR3 runs 16 residues. CDR3 nucleotides: TGTGCCAGTAGCACACCCACAGGGAAAGTGGGTCAGCCCCAGCATTTT. Amino acids: CASSTPTGKVGQPQHF.

J is TRBJ1-5 and V is TRBV29-1, with D perhaps matching TRBD1 (5 bases). Trimming took 3 bases from V and 5 from J, leaving 17 bases between them. The CDR3 has 15 residues. The germline gives CDR1 SQVTM, CDR2 ANQGSEA. CDR3 region: CSVEVGRVGDQPQHF. DNA of the CDR3: TGCAGCGTTGAGGTCGGCAGGGTGGGGGATCAGCCCCAGCATTTT.

The chain couples TRBV7-8 to TRBJ2-7; D perhaps matches TRBD1 (6 bases). CDR3 length equals 15 residues. Germline loops: CDR1 SGHVS, CDR2 FQNEAQ. Trimming removed 1 base at V and 0 bases at J, with 10 bases between. The CDR3: CASSLEEDSSYEQYF. CDR3 DNA sequence: TGTGCCAGCAGCTTAGAAGAGGACAGCTCCTACGAGCAGTACTTC.

This clonotype was observed a few times. The rearrangement links TRBV6-6 to TRBJ2-7; D remains ambiguous. V was cut by 5 bases and J by 1 base, with 12 bases left in between. CDR3 length equals 14 residues. Per germline, CDR1 MNHNY and CDR2 SVGAGI (reference sequence). The CDR3 nucleotides read TGTGCCAGCAGTGACCCCGATGGATCCTACGAGCAGTACTTC. This gives the protein CASSDPDGSYEQYF.

Concerning this clonotype: Lacking the conserved final phenylalanine or tryptophan, this CDR3 likely reflects a read error. The V call is TRBV9, the J call TRBJ1-5; D unclear. This CDR3 has 17 residues. Between the trimmed V and J ends, which lost 5 bases and 4 bases, there was a span of 22 bases. Germline CDR1 reads SGDLS; CDR2 reads YYNGEE. CDR3 in DNA: TGTGCCAGCAGTTTTGCAGTCTCAACCCCTGCTAATCAGCCCCAGCATATT. Encoded protein: CASSFAVSTPANQPQHI.

The chain has TRBV6-5 and TRBJ2-2; no firm D call. V lost 0 bases, J lost 7 bases, and 6 bases lay in between. CDR1 is MNHEY, CDR2 SVGAGI, per germline. The CDR3 is 13 residues long. CDR3 nucleotides: TGTGCCAGCAGTTACTCTAGGGTCGGGGAGCTGTTTTTT. It specifies CASSYSRVGELFF.

This clonotype appeared many times. The chain is built from TRBV13 and TRBJ1-6, with D perhaps matching TRBD1 (6 bases). Per germline, CDR1 PRHDT and CDR2 FYEKMQ (reference sequence). The CDR3 covers 16 residues. Deletions cut 4 bases from V and 6 bases from J, with 16 bases between. Here the CDR3 DNA reads TGTGCCAGCAGCTCACAGGGTGGTGGCCCTAATTCACCCCTCCACTTT. Amino acid sequence: CASSSQGGGPNSPLHF.

The table lists this clonotype with many counts. The DNA of the CDR3 is TGTGCCAGCAGTCACGGACAGCAAGAGACCCAGTACTTC. Amino acids: CASSHGQQETQYF. This chain joins TRBV6-5 and TRBJ2-5; a weak D match, TRBD1 (6 bases). The V and J ends lost 5 bases and 2 bases respectively, with 9 bases between them. The CDR3 sequence is 13 residues long. The germline CDR1 and CDR2 sequences are MNHEY and SVGAGI.

The chain has TRBV4-1 and TRBJ1-4; no definite D call. CDR3 size: 12 residues. Germline CDR1 and CDR2: MGHRA and YSYEKL. V lost 2 bases, J lost 7 bases, and 5 bases lay in between. The CDR3 is CASSQSAEKLFF. CDR3 sequence (DNA): TGCGCCAGCAGCCAATCTGCTGAAAAACTGTTTTTT.

This clonotype was observed a few times. The chain has TRBV25-1 and TRBJ2-1; 13 nucleotides align to TRBD2. The CDR3 has 18 amino acids. Germline loops: CDR1 MGHDK, CDR2 SYGVNS. After removal of 1 base from V and 6 bases from J, the junction contained 9 bases not matched to a gene. CDR3 DNA sequence: TGTGCCAGCAGTGAATTGGGCCCAACTAGCGGGAGGGGCAATGAGCAGTTCTTC. Amino acids: CASSELGPTSGRGNEQFF. Supplemented by reference TRBV25-1 and TRBJ2-1, the full variable domain reads EADIYQTPRYLVIGTGKKITLECSQTMGHDKMYWYQQDPGMELHLIHYSYGVNSTEKGDLSSESTVSRIRTEHFPLTLESARPSHTSQYLCASSELGPTSGRGNEQFFGPGTRLTVL.

Points on this clonotype: This may arise from a read error, as a much more abundant clone is one base away. The chain recombines TRBV7-9 with TRBJ2-5, with D unresolved. The germline CDR1 and CDR2 sequences are SEHNR and FQNEAQ (reference sequence). This CDR3 has 16 amino acids. The CDR3 spells CASTAAVGHSQEAQYF. The CDR3 DNA follows: TGTGCCAGCACCGCCGCGGTGGGCCATAGCCAAGAGGCCCAGTACTTC.

This clonotype was detected only once. Relative to the germline gene, one junction end is altered; a read error may explain this. The chain has TRBV7-2 and TRBJ1-5; possibly TRBD1 for D (6 bases). The CDR3 covers 13 residues. CDR1 and CDR2 (germline): SGHTA, FQGNSA. CDR3 DNA sequence: TGTGCCGGCAGCTTAGGGGGTTACCAGCCCCAGCATTTT. Translated: CAGSLGGYQPQHF. The full variable domain, rest sourced from reference TRBV7-2 and TRBJ1-5, is GAGVSQSPSNKVTEKGKDVELRCDPISGHTALYWYRQSLGQGLEFLIYFQGNSAPDKSGLPSDRFSAERTGGSVSTLTIQRTQQEDSAVYLCAGSLGGYQPQHFGDGTRLSIL.

The table lists this clonotype with many counts. This chain links TRBV13 with TRBJ2-6; perhaps TRBD2 as D (5 bases). This CDR3 has 14 residues. V was cut by 0 bases and J by 8 bases, with 8 bases left in between. The germline V gene has CDR1 PRHDT and CDR2 FYEKMQ (reference sequence). In nucleotides, the CDR3 is TGTGCCAGCAGCTTAGGCGGAGGAACCAACGTCCTGACTTTC. Its translation is CASSLGGGTNVLTF.

This clonotype was seen more than once but under ten times. J is TRBJ1-6 and V is TRBV24-1, with 7 positions matching TRBD1. The CDR3 spans 17 residues. CDR1 and CDR2 from the germline V gene are KGHDR and SFDVKD. V lost 11 bases, J lost 2 bases, and 14 bases stayed unmatched. CDR3 in amino acids: CASRQPTGRPYNSPLHF. The CDR3 DNA sequence: TGTGCCAGCAGGCAACCGACAGGGCGGCCCTATAATTCACCCCTCCACTTT.

This clonotype was seen ten or more times. J is TRBJ1-5 and V is TRBV24-1; no firm D call. Germline CDR1 is KGHDR and CDR2 is SFDVKD. The CDR3 spans 14 residues. With 0 bases removed from V and 6 bases from J, the gap between germline ends came to 8 bases. The CDR3 DNA follows: TGTGCCACCAGTGATTTGGACACTATTCAGCCCCAGCATTTT. Protein: CATSDLDTIQPQHF.

Worth noting for this clonotype: Just one base apart from a much larger clone, this may be a read error. The chain has TRBV10-3 and TRBJ2-7, with D maybe TRBD2 (5 bases). The CDR3 consists of 14 residues. With 2 bases removed from V and 3 bases from J, the gap between germline ends came to 11 bases. The germline CDR1 and CDR2 sequences are ENHRY and SYGVKD. The CDR3 nucleotides read TGTGCCATCAGTGAGGGAGGCACCCTCTACGAGCAGTACTTC. It codes for CAISEGGTLYEQYF.

This clonotype was counted a few times. CDR3 bases: TGCAGTGCTAAAAGGGAGAACAGAGGCAATCAGCCCCAGCATTTT. Translated: CSAKRENRGNQPQHF. This chain uses TRBV20-1 with TRBJ1-5; no firm D call. Looked up from germline, CDR1 is DFQATT and CDR2 is SNEGSKA (reference sequence). The V gene lost 4 bases and the J gene lost 2 bases, with 15 bases spanning the gap. CDR3 length: 15 amino acids.

This clonotype occurred many times. V usage is TRBV10-3 and J usage is TRBJ2-7, with 8 bases lining up with TRBD2. The germline V gene has CDR1 ENHRY and CDR2 SYGVKD. Trimming removed 8 bases from V and 2 bases from J; junction bases left unmatched: 8. The CDR3 has 14 residues. CDR3 sequence (DNA): TGTGCCATCGGAGGGAGCGGGAGCCCCTACGAGCAGTACTTC. Protein: CAIGGSGSPYEQYF.

This clonotype appeared many times. The chain carries TRBV29-1 and TRBJ1-1; 7 bases are shared with TRBD1. The CDR3 consists of 13 residues. Germline V gene data show CDR1 as SQVTM and CDR2 as ANQGSEA. J gave up 2 bases and V 6 bases, and 6 bases lay outside the gene matches. In nucleotides, the CDR3 is TGCAGCGTGGGGGGACAGACTAACACTGAAGCTTTCTTT. Its protein product is CSVGGQTNTEAFF. Using reference TRBV29-1 and TRBJ1-1 for the parts outside the CDR3, the full variable domain is SAVISQKPSRDICQRGTSLTIQCQVDSQVTMMFWYRQQPGQSLTLIATANQGSEATYESGFVIDKFPISRPNLTFSTLTVSNMSPEDSSIYLCSVGGQTNTEAFFGQGTRLTVV.

On this clonotype: A much larger clonotype is one base distant, so this may be a read error. The J gene is TRBJ1-3, the V gene TRBV19; D uncertain. This CDR3 region has 13 residues. Trimming removed 7 bases from V and 11 bases from J, with 18 bases in between. Germline V gene data show CDR1 as LNHDA and CDR2 as SQIVND (reference sequence). The CDR3 DNA follows: TGTGCCAGTACTAGAGGACTTACGGACGCCATATATTTT. Translation: CASTRGLTDAIYF.